This T cell receptor beta chain was identified during a study of blood T cell repertoires in COVID-19. Libraries were prepared by immunoSEQ multiplex PCR; TCRdb keeps only in-frame clonotypes and omits some of them. The data show under 30,000 clones, 80% to 90% seen once. This CDR3 region has 11 residues. Germline CDR1 LGHDT, CDR2 YNNKEL (reference sequence). V shed 1 base and J shed 6 bases, with 4 bases lying between them. The rearrangement uses TRBV3-1 (or the pseudogene TRBV3-2) and TRBJ2-7; D uncertain. The sequencing input was peripheral blood. The TCR originated in a human donor in a cohort sampled during active COVID-19. The CDR3 spells CASSQVSEQYF. The CDR3, as DNA: TGTGCCAGCAGCCAAGTCTCCGAGCAGTACTTC.